Each of the 22 T cell receptor beta chains below was sequenced from the same sample in a study of beta chain features in type 1 diabetes. The investigators reverse transcribed all of the isolated RNA, so they sequenced expressed TCRB transcripts. Here immunoSEQ multiplex PCR was the method, and the copy in TCRdb shows in-frame clones only, minus some. In the table there are about 330,000 clones, 9.5% to 12% of which are singletons. The sequencing input was naive CD4+ T cells from blood. These TCRs come from a woman aged 30 to 39 in good health.

The chain uses TRBV4-2 and TRBJ1-5; a weak D match, TRBD1 (5 bases). Germline V CDR1 and CDR2: LGHNA, YNFKEQ. With 0 bases removed from V and 7 bases from J, the gap between germline ends came to 13 bases. This CDR3 spans 15 amino acids. The chain's CDR3 is CASSQDNMKGQPQHF. For the CDR3, the DNA is TGTGCCAGCAGCCAAGATAACATGAAGGGGCAGCCCCAGCATTTT.

This clone was counted only a few times. This rearrangement joins TRBV14 to TRBJ1-2, with 8 bases that match TRBD1. CDR1 and CDR2 from the germline V gene are SGHDN and FVKESK. With 2 bases clipped from V and 8 bases from J, the junction kept 7 bases outside the gene matches. The CDR3 sequence is 14 residues long. In DNA, the CDR3 is TGTGCCAGCAGCCAATCACAGGGGGTTCGAGGCTACACCTTC. This sequence encodes CASSQSQGVRGYTF.

This clone appeared a few times. The V call is TRBV30, the J call TRBJ2-2; 7 bases match TRBD1. This CDR3 contains 14 residues. The germline V gene has CDR1 GTSNPN and CDR2 SVGIG (reference sequence). V dropped 4 bases and J dropped 1; count of bases not matched to a gene: 3. Here the CDR3 reads CAWKGARNTGELFF. The CDR3, as DNA: TGTGCCTGGAAGGGGGCGAGGAACACCGGGGAGCTGTTTTTT.

The J gene is TRBJ2-3, the V gene TRBV5-4, with D perhaps matching TRBD1 (5 bases). The CDR3 spans 14 residues. V was trimmed by 0 bases and J by 2 bases, leaving 7 bases between them. In germline, CDR1 is SGHNT, CDR2 YYREEE (reference sequence). CDR3 nucleotides: TGTGCCAGCAGCTTGGGACAGATCACAGATACGCAGTATTTT. Protein sequence: CASSLGQITDTQYF.

The rearrangement uses TRBV5-4 and TRBJ2-7, with 11 bases identical to TRBD1. Per germline, CDR1 SGHNT and CDR2 YYREEE (reference sequence). V was clipped by 2 bases and J by 6 bases; unmatched bases: 7. This CDR3 has 15 residues. CDR3 loop: CASSFPGQGVGEQYF. CDR3 sequence (DNA): TGTGCCAGCAGCTTTCCGGGACAGGGGGTGGGCGAGCAGTACTTC.

As regards this clone: Other DNA sequences in the sample encode the same CDR3. The rearrangement joins TRBV25-1 to TRBJ2-2; D might be TRBD1 (6 bases). The CDR3 contains 12 residues. The germline V and J ends were trimmed by 8 bases and 6 bases, with 10 bases remaining between them. CDR1 and CDR2 (germline): MGHDK, SYGVNS. The CDR3 sequence: CASRRGAGELFF. The DNA for the CDR3 is TGTGCCAGCCGCAGGGGAGCCGGGGAGCTGTTTTTT.

The table lists this clone with a count of one. The chain carries TRBV7-3 and TRBJ2-5; D may be TRBD1 (5 bases). Germline values: CDR1 SGHTA, CDR2 FQGTGA. Deletions cut 4 bases from V and 5 bases from J, with 11 bases between. The CDR3 covers 13 residues. The CDR3 nucleotides read TGTGCCAGCAGCTCCAGGGTCAGGGAGACCCAGTACTTC. Translation gives CASSSRVRETQYF.

This rearrangement joins TRBV10-2 to TRBJ2-7, with TRBD1 matching 12 bases. Germline values: CDR1 WSHSY, CDR2 SAAADI. The ends lost 6 bases at V and 5 bases at J; junction bases unmatched: 2. This CDR3 is 13 amino acids long. Here the CDR3 reads CASRGTGGHEQYF. CDR3 nucleotides: TGCGCCAGCAGGGGGACAGGGGGCCACGAGCAGTACTTC.

J is TRBJ2-4 and V is TRBV2, with D possibly TRBD1 on 6 matching bases. From germline, CDR1 is SNHLY and CDR2 FYNNEI. CDR3 length: 15 residues. With 6 bases removed from V and 0 bases from J, the gap between germline ends came to 12 bases. The DNA of the CDR3 is TGTGCCAGCAGCCCGACGACAGGAGCCAAAAACATTCAGTACTTC. It yields the protein CASSPTTGAKNIQYF.

The sample holds a few counts of this clone. This rearrangement joins TRBV5-5 to TRBJ2-5; D perhaps matches TRBD2 (5 bases). The V end was cut by 2 bases, the J end by 4 bases, with 12 bases between. The CDR3 is 14 residues long. Germline CDR1 is SGHKS and CDR2 is YYEKEE (reference sequence). The CDR3 protein is CASSFGESAETQYF. CDR3 DNA: TGTGCCAGCAGCTTCGGGGAGTCGGCAGAGACCCAGTACTTC.

The sample holds a few counts of this clone. The chain uses TRBV6-5 and TRBJ1-1; D not resolved. This CDR3 region has 15 residues. In germline, CDR1 is MNHEY, CDR2 SVGAGI. V lost 2 bases, J lost 1 base, and 11 bases lay in between. CDR3 in DNA: TGTGCCAGCAGTTACCGAGGGCGGCCGAACACTGAAGCTTTCTTT. The encoded protein is CASSYRGRPNTEAFF.

The chain employs TRBV29-1 and TRBJ2-7; 7 bases align to TRBD1. V trimming: 6 bases; J trimming: 3 bases; junction bases outside the gene matches: 5. Germline V gene lookup returns CDR1 SQVTM and CDR2 ANQGSEA. The CDR3 is 12 residues long. CDR3: CSVGTVSYEQYF. As DNA, the CDR3 is TGCAGCGTGGGGACAGTTAGCTACGAGCAGTACTTC.

The sample holds one count of this clone. The V call is TRBV9, the J call TRBJ2-2; 13 nucleotides agree with TRBD2. Germline V lookup: CDR1 SGDLS, CDR2 YYNGEE. CDR3 length equals 17 residues. Trimming cost V 4 bases and J 2 bases; bases outside gene matches: 5. The DNA for the CDR3 is TGTGCCAGCAGCCCCCGACTAGCGGGAGGTAACACCGGGGAGCTGTTTTTT. It encodes CASSPRLAGGNTGELFF.

This clone was found a few times. This chain connects TRBV14 to TRBJ2-1, with a possible D match to TRBD2 (6 bases). V lost 4 bases and J 6 bases, leaving 13 bases between the germline ends. CDR1 SGHDN and CDR2 FVKESK come from the germline V gene. This CDR3 is 14 amino acids long. The chain's CDR3 is CASSRFSGPNEQFF. The CDR3, as DNA: TGTGCCAGCAGCCGCTTCAGCGGGCCCAATGAGCAGTTCTTC.

This clone was seen repeatedly, ten times or more. This sequence joins TRBV19 and TRBJ2-1, with D hard to call. CDR1 and CDR2 from the germline V gene are LNHDA and SQIVND (reference sequence). V lost 4 bases to trimming and J lost 4 bases, with 2 bases between them. The CDR3 totals 11 residues. The CDR3 nucleotides are TGTGCCAGTAGTACATACAATGAGCAGTTCTTC. Protein sequence: CASSTYNEQFF.

This clone came up a few times. V and J are TRBV27 and TRBJ1-1, with D unclear. The length of the CDR3 is 13 residues. Germline V gene sequence: CDR1 MNHEY, CDR2 SMNVEV (reference sequence). V was clipped by 6 bases and J by 0 bases, with 8 bases between them. CDR3 sequence reads: CASRKSMNTEAFF. CDR3 nucleotide sequence: TGTGCCAGCAGAAAGAGTATGAACACTGAAGCTTTCTTT.

This clone was counted a few times. The V call is TRBV4-1, the J call TRBJ2-4, with D possibly TRBD1 on 5 matching bases. CDR1 and CDR2 from the germline V gene are MGHRA and YSYEKL. The CDR3 spans 15 residues. V lost 0 bases, J lost 5 bases, and 11 bases lay in between. This CDR3 reads CASSQEGRVQNIQYF. Here the CDR3 DNA reads TGCGCCAGCAGCCAAGAGGGCAGGGTACAAAACATTCAGTACTTC.

This clone was counted between two and nine times. V usage is TRBV7-2 and J usage is TRBJ2-7, with a weak D call TRBD2 (6 bases). The V gene lost 5 bases and the J gene lost 0 bases, with 14 bases spanning the gap. The CDR3 is 15 residues long. CDR1 and CDR2 from the germline V gene are SGHTA and FQGNSA. CDR3 region: CASSRRDFRSYEQYF. CDR3 nucleotides: TGTGCCAGCAGCCGAAGGGACTTCCGCTCCTACGAGCAGTACTTC.

This clone was seen a few times. The rearrangement links TRBV28 to TRBJ2-2; D gene unclear. CDR3 length: 13 residues. CDR1 is MDHEN, CDR2 SYDVKM, per germline. The ends were cut back, 0 bases at V and 7 bases at J, with 6 bases in the middle. This chain's CDR3 is CASSLWPSGELFF. CDR3 DNA sequence: TGTGCCAGCAGTTTATGGCCTAGCGGGGAGCTGTTTTTT.

V is TRBV2 and J is TRBJ2-3; D unclear. V was cut by 4 bases and J by 2 bases, with 7 bases left in between. The CDR3 has 13 amino acids. Germline V gene lookup returns CDR1 SNHLY and CDR2 FYNNEI. The CDR3 loop is CASSGRNTDTQYF. The CDR3, as DNA: TGTGCCAGCAGTGGGCGGAACACAGATACGCAGTATTTT.

This clone was recorded a few times. The chain has TRBV7-2 and TRBJ1-5; possibly TRBD1 for D (6 bases). CDR1 and CDR2 (germline): SGHTA, FQGNSA. The V and J ends lost 4 bases and 7 bases respectively, with 11 bases between them. This CDR3 contains 13 residues. This CDR3 is CASSSRGSQPQHF. CDR3 DNA sequence: TGTGCCAGCAGCTCTAGGGGGAGCCAGCCCCAGCATTTT. The whole variable domain, remainder taken from reference TRBV7-2 and TRBJ1-5, is GAGVSQSPSNKVTEKGKDVELRCDPISGHTALYWYRQSLGQGLEFLIYFQGNSAPDKSGLPSDRFSAERTGGSVSTLTIQRTQQEDSAVYLCASSSRGSQPQHFGDGTRLSIL.

There are a few counts of this clone. The chain combines TRBV9 with TRBJ2-2; 7 nucleotides match TRBD2. The V gene's germline CDR1 is SGDLS and CDR2 YYNGEE. V gave up 0 bases and J gave up 5 bases; unmatched junction bases: 7. The CDR3 consists of 16 residues. The CDR3 here is CASSVAGLAATGELFF. The CDR3 nucleotides are TGTGCCAGCAGCGTAGCGGGGCTAGCGGCAACCGGGGAGCTGTTTTTT.